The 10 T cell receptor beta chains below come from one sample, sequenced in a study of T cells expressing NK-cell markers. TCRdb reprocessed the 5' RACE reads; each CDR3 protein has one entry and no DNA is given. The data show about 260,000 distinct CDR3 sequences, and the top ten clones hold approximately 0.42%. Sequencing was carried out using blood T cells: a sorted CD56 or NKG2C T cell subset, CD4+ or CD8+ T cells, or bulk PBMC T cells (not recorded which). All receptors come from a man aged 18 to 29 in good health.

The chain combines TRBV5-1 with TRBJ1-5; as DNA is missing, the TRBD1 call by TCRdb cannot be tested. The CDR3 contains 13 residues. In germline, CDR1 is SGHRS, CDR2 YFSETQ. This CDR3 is CASSLEGTQPQHF.

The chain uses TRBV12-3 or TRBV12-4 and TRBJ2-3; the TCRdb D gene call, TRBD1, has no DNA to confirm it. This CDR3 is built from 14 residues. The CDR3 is CASSPGTGTDTQYF.

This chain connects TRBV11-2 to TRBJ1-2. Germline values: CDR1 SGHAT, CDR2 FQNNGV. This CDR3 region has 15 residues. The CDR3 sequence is CASSLDMRWPDGYTF.

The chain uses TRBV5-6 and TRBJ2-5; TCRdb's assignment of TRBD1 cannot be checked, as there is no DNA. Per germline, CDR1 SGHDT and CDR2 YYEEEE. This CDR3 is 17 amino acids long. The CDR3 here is CASSFGQGDEVGETQYF.

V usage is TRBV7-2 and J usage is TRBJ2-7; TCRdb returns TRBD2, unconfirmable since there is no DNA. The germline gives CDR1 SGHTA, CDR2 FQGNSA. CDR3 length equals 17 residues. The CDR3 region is CASSSSGGLLQRRQQYF.

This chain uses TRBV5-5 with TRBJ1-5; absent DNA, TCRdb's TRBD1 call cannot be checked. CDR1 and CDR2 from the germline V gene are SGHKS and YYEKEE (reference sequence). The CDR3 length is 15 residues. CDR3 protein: CASSLESRGLQPQHF.

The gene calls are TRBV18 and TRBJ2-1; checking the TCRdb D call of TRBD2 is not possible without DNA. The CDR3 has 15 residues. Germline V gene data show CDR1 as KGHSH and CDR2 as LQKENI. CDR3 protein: CASSPLTGGVDEQFF.

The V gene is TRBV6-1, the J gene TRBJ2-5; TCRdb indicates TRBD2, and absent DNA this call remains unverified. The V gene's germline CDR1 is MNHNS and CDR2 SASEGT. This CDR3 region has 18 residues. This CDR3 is CASSPGTSGRAPQETQYF.

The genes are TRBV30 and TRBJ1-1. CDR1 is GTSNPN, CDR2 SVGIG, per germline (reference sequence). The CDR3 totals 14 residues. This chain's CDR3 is CAWSGGQGETEAFF.

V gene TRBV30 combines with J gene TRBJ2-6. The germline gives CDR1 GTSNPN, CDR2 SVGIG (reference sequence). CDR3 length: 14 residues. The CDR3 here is CAWSVGSAANVLTF.